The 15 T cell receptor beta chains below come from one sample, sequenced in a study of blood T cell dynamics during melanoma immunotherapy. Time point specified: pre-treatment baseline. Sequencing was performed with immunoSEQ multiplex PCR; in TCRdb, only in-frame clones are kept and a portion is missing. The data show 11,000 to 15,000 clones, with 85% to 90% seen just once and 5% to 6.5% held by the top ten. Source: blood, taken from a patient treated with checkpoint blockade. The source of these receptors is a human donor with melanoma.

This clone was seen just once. CDR3 DNA: TGTGCCAGCAGCTACCGCACGACAGGGGGCGCGGATGAAGCTTTCTTT. Translation: CASSYRTTGGADEAFF. The chain joins TRBV5-6 to TRBJ1-1; 10 bases agree with TRBD1. With 3 bases clipped from V and 7 bases from J, the junction kept 12 bases outside the gene matches. Germline V gives CDR1 SGHDT, CDR2 YYEEEE. The CDR3 covers 16 residues.

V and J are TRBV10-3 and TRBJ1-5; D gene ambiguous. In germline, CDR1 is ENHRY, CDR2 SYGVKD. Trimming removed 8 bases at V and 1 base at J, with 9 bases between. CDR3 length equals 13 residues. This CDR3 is CAIRDMSNQPQHF. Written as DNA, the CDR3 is TGTGCCATCCGAGATATGAGCAATCAGCCCCAGCATTTT.

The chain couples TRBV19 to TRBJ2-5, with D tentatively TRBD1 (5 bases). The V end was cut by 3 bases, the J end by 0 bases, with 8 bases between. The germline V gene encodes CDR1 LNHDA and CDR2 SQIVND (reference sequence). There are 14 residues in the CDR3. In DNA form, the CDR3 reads TGTGCCAGTAGTATGGTCAGGGACCAAGAGACCCAGTACTTC. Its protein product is CASSMVRDQETQYF. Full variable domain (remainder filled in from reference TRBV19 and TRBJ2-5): DGGITQSPKYLFRKEGQNVTLSCEQNLNHDAMYWYRQDPGQGLRLIYYSQIVNDFQKGDIAEGYSVSREKKESFPLTVTSAQKNPTAFYLCASSMVRDQETQYFGPGTRLLVL.

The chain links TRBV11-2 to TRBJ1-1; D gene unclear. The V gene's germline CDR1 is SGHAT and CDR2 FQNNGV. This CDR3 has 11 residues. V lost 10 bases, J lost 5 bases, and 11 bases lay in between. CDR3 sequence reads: CATSLGTEAFF. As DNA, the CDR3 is TGTGCCACCTCCCTCGGGACTGAAGCTTTCTTT.

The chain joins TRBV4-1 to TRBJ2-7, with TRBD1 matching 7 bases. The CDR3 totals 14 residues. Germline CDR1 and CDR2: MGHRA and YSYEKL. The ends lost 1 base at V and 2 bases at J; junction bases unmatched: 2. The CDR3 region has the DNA TGCGCCAGCAGCCAAGGCCAGGGGGCCTACGAGCAGTACTTC. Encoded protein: CASSQGQGAYEQYF.

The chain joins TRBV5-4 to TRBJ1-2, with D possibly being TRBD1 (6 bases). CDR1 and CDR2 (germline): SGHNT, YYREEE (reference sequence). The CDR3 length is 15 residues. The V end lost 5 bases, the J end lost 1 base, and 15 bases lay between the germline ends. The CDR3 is CASSYQGRNNYGYTF. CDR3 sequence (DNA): TGTGCCAGCAGTTATCAGGGGCGGAATAACTATGGCTACACCTTC.

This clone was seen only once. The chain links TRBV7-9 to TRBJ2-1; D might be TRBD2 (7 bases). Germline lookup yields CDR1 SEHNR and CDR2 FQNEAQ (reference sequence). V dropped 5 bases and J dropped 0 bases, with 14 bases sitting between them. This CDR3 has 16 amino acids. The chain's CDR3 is CASSEAGTTSYNEQFF. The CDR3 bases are TGTGCCAGCAGCGAAGCGGGGACAACCTCCTACAATGAGCAGTTCTTC.

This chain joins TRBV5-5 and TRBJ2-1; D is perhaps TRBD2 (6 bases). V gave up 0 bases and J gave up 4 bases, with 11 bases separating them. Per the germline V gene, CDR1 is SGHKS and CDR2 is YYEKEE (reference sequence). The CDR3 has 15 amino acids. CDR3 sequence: CASSLAAGLYNEQFF. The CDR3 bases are TGTGCCAGCAGCTTGGCAGCGGGTTTGTACAATGAGCAGTTCTTC.

CDR3 nucleotide sequence: TGTGCCAGCAGCCCAGCGGGTTCTGGCCGTGGCTACACCTTC. Its protein is CASSPAGSGRGYTF. This chain links TRBV7-2 with TRBJ1-2; no reliable D call. The V end was cut by 5 bases, the J end by 7 bases, with 17 bases between. The CDR3 length is 14 residues. CDR1 is SGHTA, CDR2 FQGNSA, per germline.

Here the CDR3 DNA reads TGTGCCAGCAGCCAAGACAGGGTAGGCGAGCAGTACTTC. It is translated as CASSQDRVGEQYF. The V gene is TRBV14, the J gene TRBJ2-7; D possibly corresponds to TRBD1 (5 bases). The CDR3 consists of 13 residues. The germline V gene has CDR1 SGHDN and CDR2 FVKESK. V was cut by 0 bases and J by 6 bases, with 9 bases left in between. The entire variable domain, with the rest obtained from reference TRBV14 and TRBJ2-7, is as follows: EAGVTQFPSHSVIEKGQTVTLRCDPISGHDNLYWYRRVMGKEIKFLLHFVKESKQDESGMPNNRFLAERTGGTYSTLKVQPAELEDSGVYFCASSQDRVGEQYFGPGTRLTVT.

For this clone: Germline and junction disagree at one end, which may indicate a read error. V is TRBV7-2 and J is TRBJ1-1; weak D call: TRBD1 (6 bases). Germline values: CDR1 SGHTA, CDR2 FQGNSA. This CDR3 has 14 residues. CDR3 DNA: TGTGCCAGCAGCCTCGACACTACAGGGCCGGGGGAAAACTTT. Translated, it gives CASSLDTTGPGENF.

CDR3 loop: CASSSPPDPSTDTQYF. The DNA of the CDR3 is TGTGCCAGCAGCTCCCCCCCGGACCCCAGCACAGATACGCAGTATTTT. This chain connects TRBV7-2 to TRBJ2-3, with no clear D. Germline CDR1 reads SGHTA; CDR2 reads FQGNSA. Trimming pared 4 bases from V and 0 bases from J, leaving 14 bases between. This CDR3 region has 16 residues.

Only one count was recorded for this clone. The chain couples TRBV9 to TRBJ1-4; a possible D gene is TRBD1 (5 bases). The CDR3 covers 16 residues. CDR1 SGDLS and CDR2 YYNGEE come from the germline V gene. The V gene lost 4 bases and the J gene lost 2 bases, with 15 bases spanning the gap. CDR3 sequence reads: CASSPRGGSTNEKLFF. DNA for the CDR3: TGTGCCAGCAGCCCACGGGGGGGGTCGACTAATGAAAAACTGTTTTTT.

CDR3 coding DNA: TGTGCCAGCAGCTTTTCGGCAGCTCCAGGCAATGAGCAGTTCTTC. This encodes CASSFSAAPGNEQFF. The chain couples TRBV11-2 to TRBJ2-1; unclear D gene. The CDR3 is 15 residues long. Germline values: CDR1 SGHAT, CDR2 FQNNGV. The V and J ends lost 3 bases and 6 bases respectively, with 15 bases between them.

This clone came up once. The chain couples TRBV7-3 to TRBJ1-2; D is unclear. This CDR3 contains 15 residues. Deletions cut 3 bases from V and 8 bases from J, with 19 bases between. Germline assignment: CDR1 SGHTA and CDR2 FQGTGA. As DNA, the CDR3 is TGTGCCAGCAGCTTGGACGGGCGCGGGATACACGGCTACACCTTC. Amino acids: CASSLDGRGIHGYTF.